This TCR beta chain appears in the sequencing data of a study of blood T cell repertoires in COVID-19. As for the study in general: From the United States, Italy and Spain came samples of acute and convalescent COVID-19. The cDNA or gDNA used as material had been derived from T cells, B-cell-depleted T cells, or PBMCs.

Method: immunoSEQ multiplex PCR; TCRdb's copy keeps in-frame clones and lacks some. Among approximately 350,000 clones, around 90% were seen once, and the ten largest hold 3%. Enrollment of patients from Seattle took place during active infection, with longitudinal follow-up. CDR3 length: 16 amino acids. Looked up from germline, CDR1 is MDHEN and CDR2 is SYDVKM. V lost 5 bases and J 4 bases, leaving 17 bases between the germline ends. The specimen was peripheral blood. This receptor was taken from a woman younger than 45 with COVID-19, enrolled during active disease. This chain joins TRBV28 and TRBJ2-2; weak D call: TRBD2 (6 bases). In DNA, the CDR3 is TGTGCCAGCAGTCCACCTCTGGGGGGTAGCACCGGGGAGCTGTTTTTT. It encodes CASSPPLGGSTGELFF.